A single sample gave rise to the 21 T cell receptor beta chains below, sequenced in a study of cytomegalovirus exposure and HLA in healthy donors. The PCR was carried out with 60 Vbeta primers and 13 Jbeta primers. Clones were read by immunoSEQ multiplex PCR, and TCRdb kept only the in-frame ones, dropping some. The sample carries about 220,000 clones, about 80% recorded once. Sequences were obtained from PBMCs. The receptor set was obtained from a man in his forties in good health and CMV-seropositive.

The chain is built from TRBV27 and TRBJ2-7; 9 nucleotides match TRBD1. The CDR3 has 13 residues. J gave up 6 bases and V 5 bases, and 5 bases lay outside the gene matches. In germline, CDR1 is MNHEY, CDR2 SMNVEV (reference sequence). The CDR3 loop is CASSRDRVLEQYF. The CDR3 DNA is TGTGCCAGCAGTCGGGACAGGGTCCTCGAGCAGTACTTC.

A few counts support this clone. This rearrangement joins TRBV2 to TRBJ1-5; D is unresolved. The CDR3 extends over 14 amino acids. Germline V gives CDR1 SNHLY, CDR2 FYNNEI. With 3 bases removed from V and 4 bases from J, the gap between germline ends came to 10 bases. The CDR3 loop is CASSEEQINQPQHF. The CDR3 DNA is TGTGCCAGCAGTGAGGAACAGATTAATCAGCCCCAGCATTTT.

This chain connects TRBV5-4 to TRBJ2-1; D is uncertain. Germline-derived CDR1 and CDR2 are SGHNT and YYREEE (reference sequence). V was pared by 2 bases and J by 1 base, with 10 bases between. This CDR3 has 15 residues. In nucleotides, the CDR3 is TGTGCCAGCAGCTTCAAGGTCGGGTCCTACAATGAGCAGTTCTTC. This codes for CASSFKVGSYNEQFF.

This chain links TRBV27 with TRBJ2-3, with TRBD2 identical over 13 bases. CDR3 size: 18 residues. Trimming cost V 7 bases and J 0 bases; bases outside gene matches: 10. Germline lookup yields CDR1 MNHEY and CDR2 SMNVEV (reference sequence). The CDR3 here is CASIRRGLAGSSTDTQYF. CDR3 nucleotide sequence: TGTGCCAGCATCAGGAGGGGACTAGCGGGGTCTAGCACAGATACGCAGTATTTT.

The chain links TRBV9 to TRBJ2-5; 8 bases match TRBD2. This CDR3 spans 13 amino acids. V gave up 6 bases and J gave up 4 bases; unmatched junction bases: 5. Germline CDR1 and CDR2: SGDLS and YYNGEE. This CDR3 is CASNAGTRETQYF. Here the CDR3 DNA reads TGTGCCAGCAACGCCGGGACTAGAGAGACCCAGTACTTC.

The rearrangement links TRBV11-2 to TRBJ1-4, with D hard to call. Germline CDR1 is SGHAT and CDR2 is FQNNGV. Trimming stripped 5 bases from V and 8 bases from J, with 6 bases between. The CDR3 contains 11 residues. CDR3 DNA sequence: TGTGCCAGCAGCCACCTAGAAAAACTGTTTTTT. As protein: CASSHLEKLFF.

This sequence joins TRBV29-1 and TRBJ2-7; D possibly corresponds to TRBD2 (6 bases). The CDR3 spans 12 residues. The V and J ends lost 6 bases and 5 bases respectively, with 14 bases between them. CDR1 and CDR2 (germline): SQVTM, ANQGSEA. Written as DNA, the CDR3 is TGCAGCGTGAGGGGAGGCTTCGACGAGCAGTACTTC. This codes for CSVRGGFDEQYF.

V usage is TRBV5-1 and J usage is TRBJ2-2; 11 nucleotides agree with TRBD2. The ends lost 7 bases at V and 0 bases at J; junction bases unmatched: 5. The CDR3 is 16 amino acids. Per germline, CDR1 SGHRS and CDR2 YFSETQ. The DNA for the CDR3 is TGCGCCAGCGCGGCTAGCGGGAGGACGAACACCGGGGAGCTGTTTTTT. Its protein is CASAASGRTNTGELFF.

CDR3 sequence (DNA): TGCAGCGCTGGACAGTCCTACGAGCAGTACTTC. It is translated as CSAGQSYEQYF. The chain employs TRBV29-1 and TRBJ2-7; TRBD1 is a possible D gene (6 bases). The CDR3 is 11 amino acids. V was cut by 7 bases and J by 1 base, with 8 bases left in between. The germline CDR1 and CDR2 sequences are SQVTM and ANQGSEA.

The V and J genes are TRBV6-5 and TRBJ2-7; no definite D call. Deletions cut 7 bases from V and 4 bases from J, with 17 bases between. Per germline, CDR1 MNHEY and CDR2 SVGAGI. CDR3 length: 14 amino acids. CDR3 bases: TGTGCCAGCAACATCTGCCCCCTAGGATACGAGCAGTACGTC. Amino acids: CASNICPLGYEQYV.

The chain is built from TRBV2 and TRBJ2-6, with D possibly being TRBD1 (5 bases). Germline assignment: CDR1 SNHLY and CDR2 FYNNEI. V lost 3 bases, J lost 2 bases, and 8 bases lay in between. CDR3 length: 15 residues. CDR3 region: CASSDSRAGANVLTF. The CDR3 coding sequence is TGTGCCAGCAGTGATTCCAGGGCTGGGGCCAACGTCCTGACTTTC. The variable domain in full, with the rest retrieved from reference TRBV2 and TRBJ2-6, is EPEVTQTPSHQVTQMGQEVILRCVPISNHLYFYWYRQILGQKVEFLVSFYNNEISEKSEIFDDQFSVERPDGSNFTLKIRSTKLEDSAMYFCASSDSRAGANVLTFGAGSRLTVL.

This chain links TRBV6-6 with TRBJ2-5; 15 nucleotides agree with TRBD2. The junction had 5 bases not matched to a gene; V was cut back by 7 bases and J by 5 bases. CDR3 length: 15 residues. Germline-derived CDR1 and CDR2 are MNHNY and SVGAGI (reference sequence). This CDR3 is CASTGTSGRPETQYF. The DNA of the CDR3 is TGTGCCAGCACCGGGACTAGCGGGAGGCCGGAGACCCAGTACTTC.

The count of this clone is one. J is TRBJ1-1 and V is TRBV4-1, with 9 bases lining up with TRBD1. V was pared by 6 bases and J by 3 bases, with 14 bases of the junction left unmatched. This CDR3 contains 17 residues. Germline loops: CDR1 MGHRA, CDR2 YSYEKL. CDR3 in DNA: TGCGCCAGCAGACCTGGGACAGGGAGGCTAAAGGACACTGAAGCTTTCTTT. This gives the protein CASRPGTGRLKDTEAFF.

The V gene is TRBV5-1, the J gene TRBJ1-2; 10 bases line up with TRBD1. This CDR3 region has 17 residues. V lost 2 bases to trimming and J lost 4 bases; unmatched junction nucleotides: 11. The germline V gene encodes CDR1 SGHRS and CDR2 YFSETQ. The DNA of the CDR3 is TGCGCCAGCAGCTTAACGACAGGGGGCGCCGGCTTCTATGGCTACACCTTC. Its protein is CASSLTTGGAGFYGYTF.

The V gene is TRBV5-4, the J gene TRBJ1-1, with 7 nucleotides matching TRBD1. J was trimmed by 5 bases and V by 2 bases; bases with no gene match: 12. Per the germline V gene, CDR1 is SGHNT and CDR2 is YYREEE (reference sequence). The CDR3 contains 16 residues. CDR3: CASSFPTKGGGTEAFF. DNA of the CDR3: TGTGCCAGCAGCTTCCCCACAAAAGGGGGCGGTACTGAAGCTTTCTTT. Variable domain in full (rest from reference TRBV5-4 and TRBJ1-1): ETGVTQSPTHLIKTRGQQVTLRCSSQSGHNTVSWYQQALGQGPQFIFQYYREEENGRGNFPPRFSGLQFPNYSSELNVNALELDDSALYLCASSFPTKGGGTEAFFGQGTRLTVV.

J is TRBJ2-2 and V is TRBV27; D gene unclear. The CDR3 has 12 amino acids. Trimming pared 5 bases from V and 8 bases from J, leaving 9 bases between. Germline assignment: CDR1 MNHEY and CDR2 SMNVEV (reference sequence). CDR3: CASSPRMGELFF. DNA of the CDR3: TGTGCCAGCAGTCCTCGTATGGGGGAGCTGTTTTTT.

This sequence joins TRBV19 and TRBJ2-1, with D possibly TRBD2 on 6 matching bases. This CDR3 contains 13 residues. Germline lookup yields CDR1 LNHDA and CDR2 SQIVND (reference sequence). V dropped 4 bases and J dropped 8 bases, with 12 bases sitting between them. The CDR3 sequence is CASSSPGVYEQFF. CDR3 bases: TGTGCCAGTAGTAGCCCGGGGGTCTATGAGCAGTTCTTC.

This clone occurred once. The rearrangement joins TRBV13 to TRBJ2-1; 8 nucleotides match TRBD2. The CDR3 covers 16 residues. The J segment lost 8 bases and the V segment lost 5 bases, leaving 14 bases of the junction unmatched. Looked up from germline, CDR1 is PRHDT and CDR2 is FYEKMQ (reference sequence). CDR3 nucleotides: TGTGCCAGCAGCCCCCAGCATAGCGGGACGGGCGATGAGCAGTTCTTC. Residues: CASSPQHSGTGDEQFF.

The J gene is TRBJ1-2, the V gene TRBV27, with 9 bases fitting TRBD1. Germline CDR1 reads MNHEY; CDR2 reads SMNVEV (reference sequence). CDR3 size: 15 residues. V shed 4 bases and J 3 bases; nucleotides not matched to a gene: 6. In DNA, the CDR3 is TGTGCCAGCAGTTCACCCGGACAGGGGTACTATGGCTACACCTTC. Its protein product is CASSSPGQGYYGYTF.

The CDR3: CASSLSGVHEQFF. The DNA of the CDR3 is TGTGCCAGCAGTTTATCCGGGGTCCATGAGCAGTTCTTC. The V gene is TRBV27, the J gene TRBJ2-1; possible D gene TRBD2, 5 bases. This CDR3 has 13 residues. The V gene's germline CDR1 is MNHEY and CDR2 SMNVEV (reference sequence). Trimming took off 0 bases at V and 8 bases at J, with 8 bases between the two ends.

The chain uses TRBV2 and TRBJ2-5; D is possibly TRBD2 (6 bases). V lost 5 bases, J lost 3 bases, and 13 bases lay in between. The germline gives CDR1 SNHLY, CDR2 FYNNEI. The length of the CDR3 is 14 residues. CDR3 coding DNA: TGTGCCAGCAGTCTGGCCCCGGGGGAAGAGACCCAGTACTTC. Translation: CASSLAPGEETQYF.